These 7 T cell receptor beta chains came from one sample sequenced in a study of blood T cell repertoires in COVID-19. The repertoire was sequenced with immunoSEQ multiplex PCR; TCRdb's copy has only in-frame clones and lacks some. The table includes almost 85,000 clones, roughly 89% detected once. Material: PBMCs or T cells enriched from blood (not recorded which). Receptors originate from a woman in her forties or fifties with acute COVID-19.

This chain links TRBV4-2 with TRBJ1-2, with D perhaps TRBD1 (5 bases). Trimming stripped 0 bases from V and 1 base from J, with 9 bases between. Per the germline V gene, CDR1 is LGHNA and CDR2 is YNFKEQ. This CDR3 is built from 15 residues. The chain's CDR3 is CASSQDWRGNYGYTF. CDR3 nucleotides: TGTGCCAGCAGCCAAGATTGGAGGGGTAACTATGGCTACACCTTC.

The chain is built from TRBV3-1 (or the pseudogene TRBV3-2) and TRBJ2-7; the match to TRBD1 covers 11 bases. The CDR3 covers 14 residues. Germline CDR1 LGHDT, CDR2 YNNKEL (reference sequence). Unmatched junction bases numbered 4, after V lost 4 bases and J lost 5 bases. The CDR3: CASSLRDRGNEQYF. The CDR3 DNA reads TGTGCCAGCAGCCTCCGGGACAGGGGGAACGAGCAGTACTTC.

Concerning this clone itself: The junction departs from the called germline gene at one end, perhaps through a read error. The CDR3, as DNA: TGTGCCAGCACTTACGGTGTGGGGCAAGCTAACTATGGCTACACCTTC. Amino acids: CASTYGVGQANYGYTF. This rearrangement joins TRBV6-5 to TRBJ1-2; TRBD1 is a possible D gene (5 bases). The CDR3 length is 16 residues. CDR1 is MNHEY and CDR2 is SVGAGI in the germline V gene.

The V call is TRBV9, the J call TRBJ1-1; D is possibly TRBD1 (5 bases). From germline, CDR1 is SGDLS and CDR2 YYNGEE. V was cut by 1 base and J by 3 bases, with 10 bases left in between. The CDR3 runs to 14 residues. The DNA for the CDR3 is TGTGCCAGCAGCGTATCGGGGGAGCACACTGAAGCTTTCTTT. It yields the protein CASSVSGEHTEAFF.

The V and J genes are TRBV29-1 and TRBJ1-4; perhaps TRBD1 as D (5 bases). The V and J ends lost 4 bases and 7 bases respectively, with 13 bases between them. This CDR3 spans 13 amino acids. Germline V gene sequence: CDR1 SQVTM, CDR2 ANQGSEA. The CDR3 sequence is CSVVKDGAEKLFF. CDR3 in DNA: TGCAGCGTTGTAAAGGATGGGGCTGAAAAACTGTTTTTT.

The V and J genes are TRBV15 and TRBJ1-4; TRBD1 agrees at 8 bases. The ends lost 4 bases at V and 8 bases at J; junction bases unmatched: 9. The CDR3 is made up of 15 amino acids. The V gene's germline CDR1 is LNHNV and CDR2 YYDKDF (reference sequence). This CDR3 is CATSTINRGNEKLFF. The CDR3 DNA reads TGTGCCACCAGCACCATAAACAGGGGGAACGAAAAACTGTTTTTT.

The table lists this clone with a few counts. The rearrangement links TRBV7-8 to TRBJ1-1, with a weak D call TRBD1 (5 bases). V shed 6 bases and J shed 1 base, with 18 bases lying between them. This CDR3 is built from 16 residues. The germline gives CDR1 SGHVS, CDR2 FQNEAQ. CDR3 region: CASSPRGGVRNTEAFF. The DNA of the CDR3 is TGTGCCAGCAGTCCTAGAGGAGGGGTAAGGAACACTGAAGCTTTCTTT. The entire variable domain, with the rest obtained from reference TRBV7-8 and TRBJ1-1, is as follows: GAGVSQSPRYKVAKRGQDVALRCDPISGHVSLFWYQQALGQGPEFLTYFQNEAQLDKSGLPSDRFFAERPEGSVSTLKIQRTQQEDSAVYLCASSPRGGVRNTEAFFGQGTRLTVV.